Below, 10 T cell receptor beta chains from the same sample are listed, as sequenced in a study of beta chain features in type 1 diabetes. cDNA synthesis used the whole RNA isolate, giving expressed TCRB sequences. The assay was immunoSEQ multiplex PCR, and TCRdb's table has in-frame clones only and misses some. The table records about 900,000 clones, roughly 15% of them present only once. Sample: naive CD4+ T cells from blood. The origin of the receptors is a woman in her late teens or twenties in good health.

This clone was counted a few times. The chain combines TRBV27 with TRBJ1-4; TRBD1 matches at 8 bases. There are 18 residues in the CDR3. Germline CDR1 reads MNHEY; CDR2 reads SMNVEV (reference sequence). V was pared by 3 bases and J by 8 bases, with 17 bases of the junction left unmatched. CDR3: CASSFRRDRSDLGEKLFF. As DNA, the CDR3 is TGTGCCAGCAGTTTCCGCCGGGACAGGAGCGATTTAGGGGAAAAACTGTTTTTT.

J is TRBJ2-7 and V is TRBV2; maybe TRBD1 (5 bases). Looked up from germline, CDR1 is SNHLY and CDR2 is FYNNEI. The V end lost 7 bases, the J end lost 2 bases, and 6 bases lay between the germline ends. The CDR3 consists of 11 residues. The chain's CDR3 is CASTRAYEQYF. In DNA, the CDR3 is TGTGCCAGCACCAGGGCCTACGAGCAGTACTTC.

Only a few counts were recorded for this clone. The chain joins TRBV6-5 to TRBJ2-5; the D is unclear. Trimming removed 0 bases at V and 5 bases at J, with 7 bases between. This CDR3 has 13 residues. Germline V gene lookup returns CDR1 MNHEY and CDR2 SVGAGI. In DNA, the CDR3 is TGTGCCAGCAGTTACTCCCACGGGGAGACCCAGTACTTC. This sequence encodes CASSYSHGETQYF.

This rearrangement joins TRBV7-9 to TRBJ1-1; no clear D gene. CDR3 length: 12 amino acids. Trimming stripped 1 base from V and 3 bases from J, with 3 bases between. Germline V lookup: CDR1 SEHNR, CDR2 FQNEAQ (reference sequence). CDR3 sequence reads: CASSLEYTEAFF. The CDR3 nucleotides are TGTGCCAGCAGCTTAGAATACACTGAAGCTTTCTTT. Full variable domain (outside the CDR3, taken from reference TRBV7-9 and TRBJ1-1): DTGVSQNPRHKITKRGQNVTFRCDPISEHNRLYWYRQTLGQGPEFLTYFQNEAQLEKSRLLSDRFSAERPKGSFSTLEIQRTEQGDSAMYLCASSLEYTEAFFGQGTRLTVV.

The CDR3: CASSLLARTYNEQFF. In DNA, the CDR3 is TGTGCCAGCAGCTTGTTGGCGAGGACCTACAATGAGCAGTTCTTC. V gene TRBV5-4 combines with J gene TRBJ2-1; D gene uncertain. The CDR3 sequence is 15 residues long. Looked up from germline, CDR1 is SGHNT and CDR2 is YYREEE (reference sequence). The V end was cut by 1 base, the J end by 2 bases, with 10 bases between.

This clone was counted a few times. The chain combines TRBV14 with TRBJ2-7; D gene unclear. Germline V CDR1 and CDR2: SGHDN, FVKESK. Trimming stripped 1 base from V and 2 bases from J, with 6 bases between. The CDR3 runs to 13 residues. CDR3 sequence: CASSQAFTYEQYF. The CDR3 bases are TGTGCCAGCAGCCAAGCTTTTACCTACGAGCAGTACTTC.

The rearrangement links TRBV7-2 to TRBJ2-5; the match to TRBD1 covers 8 bases. This CDR3 contains 14 residues. The germline gives CDR1 SGHTA, CDR2 FQGNSA. V lost 8 bases to trimming and J lost 0 bases; unmatched junction nucleotides: 5. The CDR3: CASGQGRHQETQYF. CDR3 DNA: TGTGCCAGCGGACAGGGTCGTCACCAAGAGACCCAGTACTTC.

Note on this clone: The sample carries other DNA sequences with the same CDR3. CDR3 in amino acids: CASSSTGSSYNEQFF. CDR3 nucleotides: TGTGCCAGCAGCTCTACAGGGAGTTCGTACAATGAGCAGTTCTTC. The genes are TRBV28 and TRBJ2-1; D possibly corresponds to TRBD1 (6 bases). In germline, CDR1 is MDHEN, CDR2 SYDVKM. The V and J ends lost 6 bases and 4 bases respectively, with 16 bases between them. The CDR3 is 15 amino acids.

There are a few counts of this clone. The rearrangement links TRBV7-2 to TRBJ1-2; no reliable D call. The V gene lost 8 bases and the J gene lost 2 bases, with 6 bases spanning the gap. Germline loops: CDR1 SGHTA, CDR2 FQGNSA. CDR3 length: 11 amino acids. CDR3 loop: CASEQNYGYTF. The CDR3 nucleotides read TGTGCCAGCGAACAGAACTATGGCTACACCTTC.

This clone showed up just once. V usage is TRBV5-6 and J usage is TRBJ1-1, with 8 bases lining up with TRBD1. The germline gives CDR1 SGHDT, CDR2 YYEEEE. The CDR3 is 14 residues long. The J segment lost 4 bases and the V segment lost 5 bases, leaving 7 bases of the junction unmatched. The CDR3 sequence: CASSATTGATEAFF. The CDR3 bases are TGTGCCAGCAGTGCCACGACAGGGGCCACTGAAGCTTTCTTT.